This T cell receptor (beta chain) was identified in a study of shared clonotypes between healthy human individuals. Sequenced by immunoSEQ multiplex PCR; TCRdb stores in-frame clones only, minus some. The profile covers approximately 2.1 million clones, with roughly 93% appearing a single time and 0.39% taken by the ten largest. The V and J ends lost 1 base and 6 bases, in that order; junction bases with no gene match: 9. Germline-derived CDR1 and CDR2 are SGHNT and YYREEE (reference sequence). The CDR3 loop spans 16 amino acids. This sequence was found in a man between 18 and 29 years old in good health. Some clones in this sample may be carry-over from other donors' samples. The sequencing sample was made of naive CD4+ T cells from PBMCs. The subset is: CD45RA+ positively selected. The chain carries TRBV5-4 and TRBJ2-7, with TRBD2 matching 11 bases. The CDR3 nucleotides are TGTGCCAGCAGCTTGTCGTCGACTAGCGGGACCGTCGAGCAGTACTTC. This gives the protein CASSLSSTSGTVEQYF.